Listed here are 26 T cell receptor beta chains from one sample, sequenced in a study of shared clonotypes between healthy human individuals. The naive CD8 population came from CD45RO-negative cells selected for CCR7, without terminally differentiated effector memory CD45RA+ cells. Data came from immunoSEQ multiplex PCR; TCRdb stores just in-frame clones and leaves some out. The repertoire has around 1,900,000 clones, around 93% of them found once; the top ten carry approximately 1.7%. The sample taken for sequencing was naive CD8+ T cells from PBMCs. The receptors were gathered from a man aged 18 to 35 in good health. Some clones in this sample may be carry-over from other donors' samples.

Written as DNA, the CDR3 is TGTGCCAGCAGCTTCCCCCTGCCGGGGCGGGACACAGATACGCAGTATTTT. Amino acids: CASSFPLPGRDTDTQYF. V is TRBV11-2 and J is TRBJ2-3, with D maybe TRBD2 (6 bases). Germline V gene sequence: CDR1 SGHAT, CDR2 FQNNGV. Trimming took 3 bases from V and 2 from J, leaving 18 bases between them. The CDR3 is made up of 17 amino acids.

The chain recombines TRBV6-5 with TRBJ2-7; D not certain. The CDR3 length is 15 residues. Looked up from germline, CDR1 is MNHEY and CDR2 is SVGAGI. V was cut by 2 bases and J by 2 bases, with 13 bases left in between. This CDR3 reads CASSYGPGGAYEQYF. The CDR3 region has the DNA TGTGCCAGCAGTTACGGGCCGGGCGGCGCCTACGAGCAGTACTTC.

The chain carries TRBV28 and TRBJ1-1; D gene ambiguous. Germline V CDR1 and CDR2: MDHEN, SYDVKM. The CDR3 has 11 amino acids. Trimming took 4 bases from V and 7 from J, leaving 7 bases between them. The CDR3 nucleotides are TGTGCCAGCAGTTACGACCTTGAAGCTTTCTTT. It is translated as CASSYDLEAFF.

The chain is built from TRBV7-3 and TRBJ2-4, with 9 bases aligning to TRBD1. Germline values: CDR1 SGHTA, CDR2 FQGTGA. The V and J ends lost 5 bases and 4 bases, in that order; junction bases with no gene match: 6. This CDR3 comprises 15 residues. In nucleotides, the CDR3 is TGTGCCAGCAGCCTAGGGGGACAGGGTAAAAACATTCAGTACTTC. This encodes CASSLGGQGKNIQYF.

The V call is TRBV6-1, the J call TRBJ1-3, with D possibly TRBD1 on 6 matching bases. Trimming pared 7 bases from V and 2 bases from J, leaving 12 bases between. The CDR3 is 14 residues long. The germline V gene encodes CDR1 MNHNS and CDR2 SASEGT. The CDR3 coding sequence is TGTGCCAGCAAGCTCAGGGGCGCTGGAAACACCATATATTTT. This translates into CASKLRGAGNTIYF.

This clone has just one count. The chain couples TRBV5-1 to TRBJ2-7; D may correspond to TRBD1 or TRBD2 (6 bases each). V was shortened by 2 bases and J by 6 bases, with 18 bases between the two germline ends. Looked up from germline, CDR1 is SGHRS and CDR2 is YFSETQ. The CDR3 loop spans 15 amino acids. This chain's CDR3 is CASSFPGAGIPEQYF. CDR3 nucleotides: TGCGCCAGCAGCTTCCCGGGGGCGGGAATCCCCGAGCAGTACTTC.

This sequence joins TRBV11-2 and TRBJ2-2, with 8 bases fitting TRBD2. In germline, CDR1 is SGHAT, CDR2 FQNNGV. After removal of 5 bases from V and 0 bases from J, the junction contained 11 bases not matched to a gene. CDR3 size: 18 residues. The CDR3 DNA sequence: TGTGCCAGCAGCCACTCGGCGGGACTAGGTCCGAACACCGGGGAGCTGTTTTTT. Residues: CASSHSAGLGPNTGELFF.

This clone was recorded a few times. The chain links TRBV7-9 to TRBJ2-7; 10 positions agree with TRBD1. This CDR3 is built from 14 residues. The germline CDR1 and CDR2 sequences are SEHNR and FQNEAQ (reference sequence). The J segment lost 4 bases and the V segment lost 9 bases, leaving 9 bases of the junction unmatched. The CDR3 region has the DNA TGTGCCAGTTCCGGGGACAGGGGCCGATACGAGCAGTACTTC. It encodes CASSGDRGRYEQYF. The full variable domain, completed using reference TRBV7-9 and TRBJ2-7, is DTGVSQNPRHKITKRGQNVTFRCDPISEHNRLYWYRQTLGQGPEFLTYFQNEAQLEKSRLLSDRFSAERPKGSFSTLEIQRTEQGDSAMYLCASSGDRGRYEQYFGPGTRLTVT.

To note about this clone: The same CDR3 is also encoded by other DNA sequences in this sample. The chain is built from TRBV4-3 and TRBJ1-2; TRBD1 agrees at 7 bases. Germline CDR1 reads LGHNA; CDR2 reads YSLEER. V shed 3 bases and J 1 base; nucleotides not matched to a gene: 2. The CDR3 totals 14 residues. CDR3 region: CASSQAGGNYGYTF. DNA of the CDR3: TGCGCCAGCAGCCAGGCAGGGGGTAACTATGGCTACACCTTC.

The CDR3 is CASSPTGAGELFF. For the CDR3, the DNA is TGTGCCAGCAGCCCGACAGGGGCCGGGGAGCTGTTTTTT. J is TRBJ2-2 and V is TRBV7-3, with TRBD1 matching 8 bases. Germline V gene data show CDR1 as SGHTA and CDR2 as FQGTGA. Trimming removed 5 bases from V and 6 bases from J; junction bases left unmatched: 2. The CDR3 is 13 amino acids.

The J gene is TRBJ2-7, the V gene TRBV27; D gene unclear. The CDR3 sequence is 14 residues long. From germline, CDR1 is MNHEY and CDR2 SMNVEV (reference sequence). The V and J ends lost 6 bases and 0 bases respectively, with 12 bases between them. DNA for the CDR3: TGTGCCAGCAGACCCTTTGGAAACTCCTACGAGCAGTACTTC. Its translation is CASRPFGNSYEQYF.

The chain links TRBV11-2 to TRBJ2-1; 9 nucleotides agree with TRBD2. Germline CDR1 reads SGHAT; CDR2 reads FQNNGV. The V and J ends lost 3 bases and 6 bases, in that order; junction bases with no gene match: 6. CDR3 length equals 15 residues. The CDR3 DNA reads TGTGCCAGCAGCTTGACGGGACTAGCAGCCAATGAGCAGTTCTTC. As protein: CASSLTGLAANEQFF.

This clone was seen a handful of times. CDR3 DNA sequence: TGTGCCAGTAGTATCCCGACATTGGGGGACACTGAAGCTTTCTTT. Amino acid sequence: CASSIPTLGDTEAFF. This chain joins TRBV19 and TRBJ1-1; weak D call: TRBD1 (5 bases). The CDR3 runs to 15 residues. The germline gives CDR1 LNHDA, CDR2 SQIVND (reference sequence). V lost 3 bases and J 3 bases, leaving 14 bases between the germline ends.

The chain recombines TRBV7-9 with TRBJ2-2; D gene uncertain. The CDR3 sequence is 15 residues long. V lost 7 bases and J 0 bases, leaving 12 bases between the germline ends. Germline V gene lookup returns CDR1 SEHNR and CDR2 FQNEAQ (reference sequence). CDR3 bases: TGTGCCAGCACCCCCAGTAAAGCGAACACCGGGGAGCTGTTTTTT. It is translated as CASTPSKANTGELFF.

This clone showed up just once. The CDR3: CASSLAGSYYEQYF. The CDR3 region has the DNA TGCGCCAGCAGCTTGGCAGGATCCTACTACGAGCAGTACTTC. This sequence joins TRBV5-1 and TRBJ2-7, with no clear D. The germline V and J ends were trimmed by 0 bases and 3 bases, with 10 bases remaining between them. The CDR3 length is 14 residues. Germline assignment: CDR1 SGHRS and CDR2 YFSETQ.

This chain joins TRBV19 and TRBJ2-2; a weak D match, TRBD1 (6 bases). Trimming took off 2 bases at V and 9 bases at J, with 16 bases between the two ends. Germline V gives CDR1 LNHDA, CDR2 SQIVND (reference sequence). There are 15 residues in the CDR3. CDR3 DNA: TGTGCCAGTAGTATAACTTCAGGGGAACACCGGGAGCTGTTTTTT. Its protein product is CASSITSGEHRELFF.

This sequence joins TRBV11-2 and TRBJ2-7, with a weak D call TRBD1 (5 bases). Germline assignment: CDR1 SGHAT and CDR2 FQNNGV. This CDR3 spans 13 amino acids. Trimming shortened V by 1 base and J by 5 bases, and 9 bases separated the two germline ends. The CDR3 protein is CASSLGHRNEQYF. DNA for the CDR3: TGTGCCAGCAGCTTAGGTCACAGGAACGAGCAGTACTTC.

V gene TRBV2 combines with J gene TRBJ2-5; D not resolved. The V end was cut by 6 bases, the J end by 4 bases, with 9 bases between. Germline values: CDR1 SNHLY, CDR2 FYNNEI. This CDR3 contains 12 residues. In DNA, the CDR3 is TGTGCCAGCAGCACCTTGTCAGAGACCCAGTACTTC. This encodes CASSTLSETQYF. The complete variable domain, with remaining parts taken from reference TRBV2 and TRBJ2-5, reads EPEVTQTPSHQVTQMGQEVILRCVPISNHLYFYWYRQILGQKVEFLVSFYNNEISEKSEIFDDQFSVERPDGSNFTLKIRSTKLEDSAMYFCASSTLSETQYFGPGTRLLVL.

The V gene is TRBV2, the J gene TRBJ2-4, with D unresolved. The V end lost 3 bases, the J end lost 5 bases, and 11 bases lay between the germline ends. The CDR3 runs 14 residues. CDR1 and CDR2 from the germline V gene are SNHLY and FYNNEI. CDR3 coding DNA: TGTGCCAGCAGTGATATGGGTAACCAAAACATTCAGTACTTC. As protein: CASSDMGNQNIQYF. The full variable domain, completed using reference TRBV2 and TRBJ2-4, is EPEVTQTPSHQVTQMGQEVILRCVPISNHLYFYWYRQILGQKVEFLVSFYNNEISEKSEIFDDQFSVERPDGSNFTLKIRSTKLEDSAMYFCASSDMGNQNIQYFGAGTRLSVL.

The CDR3 DNA reads TGTGCCAGCAGTTTTCGAACTAGCGGCCAACCCTACGAGCAGTACTTC. The encoded protein is CASSFRTSGQPYEQYF. The chain links TRBV28 to TRBJ2-7; 8 bases fit TRBD2. Unmatched junction bases numbered 9, after V lost 3 bases and J lost 2 bases. The germline V gene encodes CDR1 MDHEN and CDR2 SYDVKM. The CDR3 consists of 16 residues.

This clone was observed a few times. The gene calls are TRBV10-3 and TRBJ1-2, with D unresolved. Trimming removed 0 bases at V and 8 bases at J, with 10 bases between. The V gene's germline CDR1 is ENHRY and CDR2 SYGVKD. The CDR3 totals 13 residues. Written as DNA, the CDR3 is TGTGCCATCAGTGAGTCGAACGGGTGGGGCTACACCTTC. Protein product: CAISESNGWGYTF.

This chain connects TRBV28 to TRBJ2-7; weak D call: TRBD2 (6 bases). This CDR3 comprises 14 residues. CDR1 and CDR2 (germline): MDHEN, SYDVKM. V was clipped by 2 bases and J by 5 bases, with 13 bases between them. The CDR3 reads CASSLRTILDEQYF. CDR3 bases: TGTGCCAGCAGTTTACGGACTATTCTTGACGAGCAGTACTTC.

The rearrangement links TRBV19 to TRBJ1-2, with D perhaps TRBD1 (5 bases). From germline, CDR1 is LNHDA and CDR2 SQIVND (reference sequence). V was clipped by 6 bases and J by 4 bases, with 15 bases between them. The CDR3 has 14 amino acids. This CDR3 reads CASSPRQGSYGYTF. CDR3 nucleotide sequence: TGTGCCAGTAGCCCCAGGCAGGGCAGCTATGGCTACACCTTC.

V is TRBV5-1 and J is TRBJ2-7; D may be TRBD2 (6 bases). V was clipped by 0 bases and J by 3 bases, with 13 bases between them. The CDR3 has 15 residues. Germline CDR1 is SGHRS and CDR2 is YFSETQ. The CDR3, as DNA: TGCGCCAGCAGCTTGGATATGGGGGGAAACTACGAGCAGTACTTC. Translating gives CASSLDMGGNYEQYF.

V usage is TRBV7-2 and J usage is TRBJ2-7; a weak D match, TRBD2 (5 bases). The CDR3 has 15 residues. With 1 base removed from V and 6 bases from J, the gap between germline ends came to 16 bases. Germline V gives CDR1 SGHTA, CDR2 FQGNSA. The CDR3 here is CASSLGYGLAAEQYF. The CDR3 nucleotides are TGTGCCAGCAGCTTAGGGTACGGGCTAGCCGCCGAGCAGTACTTC.

The rearrangement links TRBV6-1 to TRBJ1-5; TRBD1 aligns across 8 bases. Germline assignment: CDR1 MNHNS and CDR2 SASEGT. V shed 4 bases and J 1 base; nucleotides not matched to a gene: 3. CDR3 length equals 15 residues. The CDR3 spells CASSGTGTSNQPQHF. CDR3 coding DNA: TGTGCCAGCAGTGGGACAGGGACGAGCAATCAGCCCCAGCATTTT.